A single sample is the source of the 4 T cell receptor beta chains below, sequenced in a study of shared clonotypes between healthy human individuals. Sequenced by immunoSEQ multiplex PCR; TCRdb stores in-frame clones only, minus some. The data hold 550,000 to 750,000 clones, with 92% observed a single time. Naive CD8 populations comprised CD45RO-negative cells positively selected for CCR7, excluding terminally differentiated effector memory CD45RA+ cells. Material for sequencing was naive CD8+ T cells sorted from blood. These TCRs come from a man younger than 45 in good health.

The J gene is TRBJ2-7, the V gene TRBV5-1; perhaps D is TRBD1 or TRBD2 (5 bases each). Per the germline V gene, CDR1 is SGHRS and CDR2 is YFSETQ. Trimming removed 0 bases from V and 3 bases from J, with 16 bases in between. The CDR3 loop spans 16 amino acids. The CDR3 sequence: CASSLGASNRIYEQYF. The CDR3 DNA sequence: TGCGCCAGCAGCTTGGGGGCTAGCAACAGGATCTACGAGCAGTACTTC. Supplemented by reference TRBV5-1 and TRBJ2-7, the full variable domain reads KAGVTQTPRYLIKTRGQQVTLSCSPISGHRSVSWYQQTPGQGLQFLFEYFSETQRNKGNFPGRFSGRQFSNSRSEMNVSTLELGDSALYLCASSLGASNRIYEQYFGPGTRLTVT.

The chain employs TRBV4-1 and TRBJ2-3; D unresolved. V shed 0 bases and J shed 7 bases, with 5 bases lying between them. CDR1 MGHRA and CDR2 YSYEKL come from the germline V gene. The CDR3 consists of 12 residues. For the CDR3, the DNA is TGCGCCAGCAGCCAAGACGGTAATACGCAGTATTTT. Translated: CASSQDGNTQYF.

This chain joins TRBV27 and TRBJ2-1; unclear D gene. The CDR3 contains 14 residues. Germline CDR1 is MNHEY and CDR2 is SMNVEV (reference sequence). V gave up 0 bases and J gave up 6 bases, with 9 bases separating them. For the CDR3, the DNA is TGTGCCAGCAGTTTATCAGGGCACGCCAATGAGCAGTTCTTC. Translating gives CASSLSGHANEQFF.

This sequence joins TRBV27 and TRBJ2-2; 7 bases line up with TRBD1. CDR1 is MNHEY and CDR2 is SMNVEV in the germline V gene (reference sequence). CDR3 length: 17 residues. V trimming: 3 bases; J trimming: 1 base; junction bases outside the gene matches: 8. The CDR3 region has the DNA TGTGCCAGCAGTTTTATCCAGACAGGGTTGAACACCGGGGAGCTGTTTTTT. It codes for CASSFIQTGLNTGELFF.